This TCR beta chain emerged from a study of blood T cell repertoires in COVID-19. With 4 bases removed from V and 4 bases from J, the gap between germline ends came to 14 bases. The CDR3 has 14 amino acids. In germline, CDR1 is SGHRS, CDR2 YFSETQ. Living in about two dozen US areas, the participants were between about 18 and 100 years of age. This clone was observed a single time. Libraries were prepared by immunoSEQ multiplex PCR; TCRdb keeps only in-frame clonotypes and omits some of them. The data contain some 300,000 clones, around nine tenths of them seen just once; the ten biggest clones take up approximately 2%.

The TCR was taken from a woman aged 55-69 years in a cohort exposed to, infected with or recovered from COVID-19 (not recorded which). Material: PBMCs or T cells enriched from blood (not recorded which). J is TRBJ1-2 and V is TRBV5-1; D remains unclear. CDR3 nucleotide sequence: TGCGCCAGCAGCCAATCGGGATCCTTCTATGGCTACACCTTC. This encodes CASSQSGSFYGYTF.